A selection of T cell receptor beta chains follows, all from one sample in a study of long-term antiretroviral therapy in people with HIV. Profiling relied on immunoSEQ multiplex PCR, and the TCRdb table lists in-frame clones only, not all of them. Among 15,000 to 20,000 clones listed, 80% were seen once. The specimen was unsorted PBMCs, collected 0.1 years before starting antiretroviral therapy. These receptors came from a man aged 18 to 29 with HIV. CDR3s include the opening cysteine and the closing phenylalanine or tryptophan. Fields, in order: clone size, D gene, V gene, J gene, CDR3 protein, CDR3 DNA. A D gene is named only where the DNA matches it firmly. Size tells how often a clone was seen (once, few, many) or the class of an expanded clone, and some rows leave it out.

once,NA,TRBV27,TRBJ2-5,CASSSTGLETQYF,TGTGCCAGCAGTTCTACAGGTTTGGAGACCCAGTACTTC
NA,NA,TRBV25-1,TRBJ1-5,CASAPGQYSNQPQHF,TGTGCCAGCGCACCCGGACAGTATAGCAATCAGCCCCAGCATTTT
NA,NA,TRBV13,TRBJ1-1,CASSLRQPNTEAFF,TGTGCCAGCAGCTTACGACAGCCGAACACTGAAGCTTTCTTT
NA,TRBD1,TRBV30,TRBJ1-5,CAYETGGLEPQHF,TGTGCCTACGAGACAGGGGGTTTGGAGCCCCAGCATTTT
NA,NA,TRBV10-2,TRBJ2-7,CASSESAGRRAYEQYF,TGCGCCAGCAGTGAGTCCGCAGGACGGCGGGCCTACGAGCAGTACTTC
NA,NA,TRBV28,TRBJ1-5,CASSLGAPGWGNQPQHF,TGTGCCAGCAGTTTAGGGGCCCCTGGGTGGGGCAATCAGCCCCAGCATTTT
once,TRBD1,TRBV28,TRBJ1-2,CASSGRGTGDGYTF,TGTGCCAGCAGTGGAAGGGGGACAGGGGATGGCTACACCTTC
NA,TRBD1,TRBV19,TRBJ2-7,CASSITEDREQYF,TGTGCCAGTAGTATTACGGAGGACAGGGAGCAGTACTTC
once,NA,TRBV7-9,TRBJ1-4,CASSHIAENEKLFF,TGTGCCAGCAGCCATATTGCGGAAAATGAAAAACTGTTTTTT
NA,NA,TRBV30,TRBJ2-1,CAWSVSRTQYSYNEQFF,TGTGCCTGGAGTGTAAGTCGCACGCAATACTCCTACAATGAGCAGTTCTTC
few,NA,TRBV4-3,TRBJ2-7,CASSQQPRVGVDVYEQYF,TGCGCCAGCAGCCAACAACCTCGAGTCGGGGTAGACGTCTACGAGCAGTACTTC
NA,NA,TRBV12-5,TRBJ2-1,CASGSPLGLPSDEQFF,TGTGCTAGTGGTTCCCCCCTCGGACTACCCAGCGATGAGCAGTTCTTC
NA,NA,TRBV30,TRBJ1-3,CAWSQTLNTIYF,TGTGCCTGGAGTCAGACTTTAAACACCATATATTTT
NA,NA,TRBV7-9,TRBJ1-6,CASSLEQYNSPLHF,TGTGCCAGCAGCTTAGAACAGTATAATTCACCCCTCCACTTT
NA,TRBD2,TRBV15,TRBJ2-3,CATNPGLAGLWTDTQYF,TGTGCCACCAACCCGGGACTAGCGGGACTTTGGACAGATACGCAGTATTTT
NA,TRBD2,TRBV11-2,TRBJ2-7,CASSLDRGGSLYEQYF,TGTGCCAGCAGCTTAGATCGCGGCGGGAGTTTGTACGAGCAGTACTTC
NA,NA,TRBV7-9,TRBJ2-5,CASSPRGDSYQETQYF,TGTGCCAGCAGCCCACGGGGTGACAGCTATCAAGAGACCCAGTACTTC
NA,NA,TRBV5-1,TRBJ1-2,CASSPAGAHYGYTF,TGCGCCAGCAGCCCGGCCGGGGCCCACTATGGCTACACCTTC
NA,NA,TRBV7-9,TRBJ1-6,CASSPDNSPLHF,TGTGCCAGCAGCCCCGACAATTCACCCCTCCACTTT
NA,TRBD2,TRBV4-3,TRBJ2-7,CASSQDAGGDYEQYF,TGCGCCAGCAGCCAAGACGCGGGGGGTGACTACGAGCAGTACTTC